The 17 T cell receptor beta chains listed next were all sequenced from one sample in a study of identifying expanded T cells in peripheral blood. Only in-frame clones appear in the TCRdb table, and some are missing; sequencing was by immunoSEQ multiplex PCR. The sample comprises some 91,000 clones, about 87% of which are singletons, and 3% to 4% rests with the top ten. What was sequenced was blood. The origin of the receptors is a person aged 18-70 years in good health.

The rearrangement uses TRBV7-9 and TRBJ1-1; D is uncertain. Trimming cost V 5 bases and J 3 bases, with 10 bases left between them. CDR3 length equals 13 residues. Germline loops: CDR1 SEHNR, CDR2 FQNEAQ (reference sequence). As DNA, the CDR3 is TGTGCCAGCAGCGTCCAAATGTACACTGAAGCTTTCTTT. Amino acid sequence: CASSVQMYTEAFF.

The chain is built from TRBV10-3 and TRBJ2-7; 9 bases are shared with TRBD2. V lost 8 bases and J lost 6; bases outside the gene matches: 5. Germline V gene lookup returns CDR1 ENHRY and CDR2 SYGVKD. The CDR3 has 12 residues. CDR3 coding DNA: TGTGCCATCCAAGCGGGAGGCGGCGAGCAGTACTTC. This gives the protein CAIQAGGGEQYF.

The chain carries TRBV5-4 and TRBJ1-2, with TRBD1 matching over 7 bases. CDR3 length: 14 amino acids. The V segment lost 5 bases and the J segment 2 bases; nucleotides outside the gene matches: 6. CDR1 SGHNT and CDR2 YYREEE come from the germline V gene (reference sequence). In DNA form, the CDR3 reads TGTGCCAGCAGGGGGACAGTCGGGAACTATGGCTACACCTTC. Its protein product is CASRGTVGNYGYTF.

The sample holds one count of this clone. Other nucleotide sequences in the sample specify the same CDR3. The chain links TRBV5-1 to TRBJ2-7, with TRBD1 identical over 8 bases. CDR1 is SGHRS and CDR2 is YFSETQ in the germline V gene. Trimming removed 5 bases from V and 3 bases from J; junction bases left unmatched: 4. The CDR3 consists of 13 residues. This CDR3 reads CASSLTGVYEQYF. The CDR3 DNA reads TGCGCCAGCAGTTTGACAGGGGTCTACGAGCAGTACTTC.

The genes are TRBV28 and TRBJ2-1; possibly TRBD1 or TRBD2 for D (6 bases each). There are 16 residues in the CDR3. Trimming removed 6 bases at V and 5 bases at J, with 20 bases between. In germline, CDR1 is MDHEN, CDR2 SYDVKM. CDR3 region: CASRPAGTGLDNEQFF. The CDR3 bases are TGTGCCAGCAGACCCGCGGGAACAGGGTTGGACAATGAGCAGTTCTTC.

The DNA for the CDR3 is TGTGCCAGCTCAACCTTTACTAGCGCGGAATACGAGCAGTACTTC. Translating it yields CASSTFTSAEYEQYF. The chain couples TRBV18 to TRBJ2-7, with 7 bases matching TRBD2. CDR1 is KGHSH, CDR2 LQKENI, per germline. CDR3 length: 15 residues. The junction had 11 bases not matched to a gene; V was cut back by 5 bases and J by 4 bases.

The rearrangement uses TRBV6-5 and TRBJ2-5, with TRBD1 as a possible D gene (7 bases). CDR1 and CDR2 from the germline V gene are MNHEY and SVGAGI. The CDR3 contains 13 residues. With 6 bases removed from V and 5 bases from J, the gap between germline ends came to 13 bases. In DNA, the CDR3 is TGTGCCAGCAGCCCGACAGGGAGGGAGACCCAGTACTTC. As protein: CASSPTGRETQYF.

The chain carries TRBV2 and TRBJ1-6; a weak D match, TRBD1 (5 bases). V was clipped by 7 bases and J by 10 bases, with 20 bases between them. The CDR3 runs to 15 residues. The germline V gene encodes CDR1 SNHLY and CDR2 FYNNEI. The CDR3 coding sequence is TGTGCCAGCATTTCATCCAGGGCTGCGGAATCACCCCTCCACTTT. This gives the protein CASISSRAAESPLHF.

The CDR3 region has the DNA TGTGCCAGCAGCCAAGATATGGGGGGCCTGAGCACTGAAGCTTTCTTT. Amino acids: CASSQDMGGLSTEAFF. The chain combines TRBV4-2 with TRBJ1-1, with a weak D call TRBD1 (6 bases). The CDR3 has 16 amino acids. Trimming pared 0 bases from V and 4 bases from J, leaving 15 bases between. Looked up from germline, CDR1 is LGHNA and CDR2 is YNFKEQ.

This clone was found once. The genes are TRBV9 and TRBJ2-1; tentative D call: TRBD2 (7 bases). Trimming left V 3 bases short and J 5 bases short, with 15 bases between. Germline V CDR1 and CDR2: SGDLS, YYNGEE. The CDR3 totals 15 residues. The DNA of the CDR3 is TGTGCCAGCAGCGGCCTCGGGGGGCCTAACAATGAGCAGTTCTTC. It codes for CASSGLGGPNNEQFF. The full variable domain, its missing parts supplied by reference TRBV9 and TRBJ2-1, is DSGVTQTPKHLITATGQRVTLRCSPRSGDLSVYWYQQSLDQGLQFLIQYYNGEERAKGNILERFSAQQFPDLHSELNLSSLELGDSALYFCASSGLGGPNNEQFFGPGTRLTVL.

The rearrangement links TRBV5-6 to TRBJ1-6; maybe TRBD1 (5 bases). CDR3 length equals 13 residues. V was cut by 6 bases and J by 7 bases, with 11 bases left in between. The germline CDR1 and CDR2 sequences are SGHDT and YYEEEE. CDR3 bases: TGTGCCAGCATGAGGGGTACCAATTCACCCCTCCACTTT. This encodes CASMRGTNSPLHF. The full variable domain, its missing parts supplied by reference TRBV5-6 and TRBJ1-6, is DAGVTQSPTHLIKTRGQQVTLRCSPKSGHDTVSWYQQALGQGPQFIFQYYEEEERQRGNFPDRFSGHQFPNYSSELNVNALLLGDSALYLCASMRGTNSPLHFGNGTRLTVT.

The genes are TRBV6-1 and TRBJ1-4, with TRBD1 as a possible D gene (6 bases). Germline V CDR1 and CDR2: MNHNS, SASEGT. V was shortened by 6 bases and J by 0 bases, with 14 bases between the two germline ends. This CDR3 comprises 16 residues. CDR3 sequence (DNA): TGTGCCAGCAGCGAAAGGGGGTCACCAACTAATGAAAAACTGTTTTTT. It encodes CASSERGSPTNEKLFF.

The chain couples TRBV6-1 to TRBJ1-5; weak D call: TRBD1 (5 bases). This CDR3 is 13 amino acids long. Trimming stripped 7 bases from V and 5 bases from J, with 12 bases between. Per the germline V gene, CDR1 is MNHNS and CDR2 is SASEGT. The CDR3 DNA follows: TGTGCCAGCAAGGGCAGGGTGGATCAGCCCCAGCATTTT. This translates into CASKGRVDQPQHF.

The rearrangement joins TRBV5-4 to TRBJ2-7; D gene ambiguous. V gave up 2 bases and J gave up 4 bases, with 7 bases separating them. This CDR3 comprises 12 residues. Germline CDR1 and CDR2: SGHNT and YYREEE (reference sequence). The DNA for the CDR3 is TGTGCCAGCAGCTTTGGCCGTTACGAGCAGTACTTC. It translates to CASSFGRYEQYF.

The rearrangement links TRBV6-1 to TRBJ1-3; no clear D gene. The CDR3 is 13 amino acids. V was shortened by 2 bases and J by 4 bases, with 6 bases between the two germline ends. The germline V gene has CDR1 MNHNS and CDR2 SASEGT. For the CDR3, the DNA is TGTGCCAGCAGTGAAATTCACGGAAACACCATATATTTT. Protein product: CASSEIHGNTIYF.

This chain joins TRBV19 and TRBJ1-1, with D tentatively TRBD1 (5 bases). This CDR3 has 15 amino acids. Deletions cut 1 base from V and 0 bases from J, with 9 bases between. Germline CDR1 reads LNHDA; CDR2 reads SQIVND (reference sequence). In nucleotides, the CDR3 is TGTGCCAGTAGTATAGTCAGGGTCATGAACACTGAAGCTTTCTTT. Translation gives CASSIVRVMNTEAFF.

The rearrangement joins TRBV28 to TRBJ2-5; 14 nucleotides agree with TRBD2. The CDR3 has 18 amino acids. Germline CDR1 reads MDHEN; CDR2 reads SYDVKM. Trimming at V came to 5 bases and at J to 1 base, leaving 9 bases not matched to a gene. In nucleotides, the CDR3 is TGTGCCAGCAGTCCAACCGGGACTAGCGGGAGCCCCCAAGAGACCCAGTACTTC. Its translation is CASSPTGTSGSPQETQYF.